The present T cell receptor (beta chain) was sequenced within a study of T-cell reconstitution after alpha-beta-depleted transplantation in children. Notes on the study in general: T-cell counts and diversity at one year post-transplant came mainly from newly produced T cells.

The TCRbeta library was prepared with unique molecular identifiers. TCRdb called the PCR reads again in MiXCR, with one record for every CDR3 protein. The table shows about 310,000 distinct CDR3 sequences, with more than 20% occurring only once. This CDR3 spans 15 amino acids. Germline-derived CDR1 and CDR2 are SGDLS and YYNGEE. Trimming pared 0 bases from V and 4 bases from J, leaving 12 bases between. This clonotype has a handful of counts. Its antigen is still unknown. The chain recombines TRBV9 with TRBJ2-3, with D hard to call. Source: PBMCs, mostly from graft donor cells, taken 180 days after TCRalphabeta/CD19-depleted stem cell transplant. The sequence was collected from a male patient younger than 18 who had a stem cell transplant for acute lymphoblastic leukemia, so the T cells may come from the graft donor. DNA of the CDR3: TGTGCCAGCAGCGTAGGCCCTGGATTCTCAGATACGCAGTATTTT. Residues: CASSVGPGFSDTQYF.